These T cell receptor beta chains were read from a single sample in a study of blood T cells in healthy people across ages. Via MiXCR, TCRdb re-called the 5' RACE reads, giving one row per CDR3 protein. The repertoire holds about 640,000 distinct CDR3 sequences, with 40% to 45% as singletons. The sequenced sample was blood. These receptor sequences come from a man aged 80 or over in good health. Each CDR3 is given with its conserved first and last residue. Fields, in order: D gene, V gene, J gene, clone size, CDR3 protein, CDR3 DNA. A D gene is named only where the DNA matches it firmly. Clone size is given for some rows only: seen once, a few or many times, or a class if the clone is expanded.

D gene: .; V gene: TRBV5-1; J gene: TRBJ1-5; clone size: .; CDR3 protein: CASSLEASGRPQHF; CDR3 DNA: TGCGCCAGCAGCTTGGAAGCATCGGGAAGGCCCCAGCATTTT
D gene: .; V gene: TRBV20-1; J gene: TRBJ2-4; clone size: many; CDR3 protein: CSASGLGLAKNIQYF; CDR3 DNA: TGCAGTGCTAGTGGCCTGGGTCTAGCCAAAAACATTCAGTACTTC
D gene: TRBD2; V gene: TRBV20-1; J gene: TRBJ2-3; clone size: .; CDR3 protein: CSAREGGGGSTDTQYF; CDR3 DNA: TGCAGTGCTAGAGAAGGAGGCGGGGGGAGCACAGATACGCAGTATTTT
D gene: .; V gene: TRBV6-6; J gene: TRBJ2-7; clone size: .; CDR3 protein: CASSLRAGEQYF; CDR3 DNA: TGTGCCAGCAGTCTCAGGGCGGGGGAGCAGTACTTC
D gene: TRBD2; V gene: TRBV10-3; J gene: TRBJ2-7; clone size: .; CDR3 protein: CAIMGRVGFYEQYF; CDR3 DNA: TGTGCCATCATGGGGAGGGTGGGGTTCTACGAGCAGTACTTC
D gene: .; V gene: TRBV20-1; J gene: TRBJ2-3; clone size: few; CDR3 protein: CSASGITDTQYF; CDR3 DNA: TGCAGTGCTAGCGGGATCACAGATACGCAGTATTTT
D gene: .; V gene: TRBV27; J gene: TRBJ2-3; clone size: .; CDR3 protein: CASSLNPGRSTDTQYF; CDR3 DNA: TGTGCCAGCAGTTTAAATCCGGGACGGAGCACAGATACGCAGTATTTT
D gene: TRBD1; V gene: TRBV2; J gene: TRBJ2-3; clone size: .; CDR3 protein: CASSWTGGSTDTQYF; CDR3 DNA: TGTGCCAGCAGCTGGACAGGGGGGAGCACAGATACGCAGTATTTT
D gene: .; V gene: TRBV5-1; J gene: TRBJ2-5; clone size: .; CDR3 protein: CASSLEGRNEEQYF; CDR3 DNA: TGCGCCAGCAGCTTGGAGGGACGAAACGAAGAGCAGTACTTC
D gene: .; V gene: TRBV6-6; J gene: TRBJ2-7; clone size: .; CDR3 protein: CASSPANEQYF; CDR3 DNA: TGTGCCAGCAGCCCCGCCAACGAGCAGTACTTC
D gene: .; V gene: TRBV20-1; J gene: TRBJ1-2; clone size: few; CDR3 protein: CSATGVGYGYTF; CDR3 DNA: TGCAGTGCTACAGGGGTTGGCTATGGCTACACCTTC
D gene: .; V gene: TRBV5-5; J gene: TRBJ1-2; clone size: few; CDR3 protein: CASSLVLEGYTF; CDR3 DNA: TGTGCCAGCAGCTTGGTTTTGGAGGGCTACACCTTC
D gene: .; V gene: TRBV6-2/TRBV6-3; J gene: TRBJ2-7; clone size: .; CDR3 protein: CASSYSGDYEQYF; CDR3 DNA: TGTGCCAGCAGTTACTCCGGAGACTACGAGCAGTACTTC
D gene: .; V gene: TRBV28; J gene: TRBJ1-1; clone size: .; CDR3 protein: CASRHLLGNNTEAFF; CDR3 DNA: TGTGCCAGCAGACACCTACTCGGGAACAACACTGAAGCTTTCTTT
D gene: .; V gene: TRBV6-5; J gene: TRBJ2-5; clone size: .; CDR3 protein: CAGSPGWSETQYF; CDR3 DNA: TGTGCTGGCAGTCCAGGGTGGTCGGAGACCCAGTACTTC
D gene: .; V gene: TRBV10-3; J gene: TRBJ1-4; clone size: few; CDR3 protein: CAISATGYEKLFF; CDR3 DNA: TGTGCCATCAGTGCCACAGGGTATGAAAAACTGTTTTTT
D gene: .; V gene: TRBV20-1; J gene: TRBJ2-5; clone size: few; CDR3 protein: CSARGVTYQETQYF; CDR3 DNA: TGCAGTGCTAGAGGGGTAACTTACCAAGAGACCCAGTACTTC
D gene: TRBD1; V gene: TRBV7-9; J gene: TRBJ1-5; clone size: .; CDR3 protein: CASSMGQGYNQPQHF; CDR3 DNA: TGTGCCAGCAGCATGGGACAGGGATACAATCAGCCCCAGCATTTT
D gene: .; V gene: TRBV21-1; J gene: TRBJ2-7; clone size: .; CDR3 protein: CASISWGRVPYEQYF; CDR3 DNA: TGTGCCAGCATCTCATGGGGCAGGGTCCCTTACGAGCAGTACTTC
D gene: .; V gene: TRBV12-3/TRBV12-4; J gene: TRBJ1-2; clone size: once; CDR3 protein: CASSPEPHYGYTF; CDR3 DNA: TGTGCCAGCAGCCCTGAACCGCACTATGGCTACACCTTC
D gene: .; V gene: TRBV15; J gene: TRBJ2-2; clone size: .; CDR3 protein: CTTSRIMAGELFF; CDR3 DNA: TGTACCACCAGTCGGATAATGGCCGGGGAGCTGTTTTTT
D gene: TRBD1; V gene: TRBV7-6; J gene: TRBJ2-5; clone size: many; CDR3 protein: CASGGTGGAKTQYF; CDR3 DNA: TGTGCCAGCGGCGGGACAGGGGGCGCGAAGACCCAGTACTTC
D gene: .; V gene: TRBV20-1; J gene: TRBJ1-1; clone size: .; CDR3 protein: CSARRTALNTEAFF; CDR3 DNA: TGCAGTGCTAGGAGGACAGCCCTGAACACTGAAGCTTTCTTT
D gene: .; V gene: TRBV5-1; J gene: TRBJ2-6; clone size: .; CDR3 protein: CAGSIRLGPLSGANVLTF; CDR3 DNA: TGCGCCGGCAGCATAAGACTGGGCCCCCTATCTGGGGCCAACGTCCTGACTTTC
D gene: TRBD2; V gene: TRBV4-3; J gene: TRBJ2-5; clone size: .; CDR3 protein: CASSQGVAGGTGEQYF; CDR3 DNA: TGCGCCAGCAGCCAAGGTGTAGCGGGGGGGACGGGTGAGCAGTACTTC
D gene: TRBD1; V gene: TRBV27; J gene: TRBJ1-6; clone size: .; CDR3 protein: CASRGQPNNSPLHF; CDR3 DNA: TGTGCCAGCAGGGGACAGCCAAATAATTCACCCCTCCACTTT
D gene: TRBD2; V gene: TRBV11-3; J gene: TRBJ2-1; clone size: .; CDR3 protein: CASSRGLAGDEQFF; CDR3 DNA: TGTGCCAGCAGCCGGGGACTAGCAGGCGATGAGCAGTTCTTC
D gene: TRBD1; V gene: TRBV11-2; J gene: TRBJ2-7; clone size: .; CDR3 protein: CASSLAGDRSYEQYF; CDR3 DNA: TGTGCCAGCAGCTTAGCGGGGGACAGGTCCTACGAGCAGTACTTC
D gene: .; V gene: TRBV7-8; J gene: TRBJ2-1; clone size: few; CDR3 protein: CASSTPGLTPSEQFF; CDR3 DNA: TGTGCCAGCAGTACCCCCGGACTAACGCCCAGCGAGCAGTTCTTC
D gene: .; V gene: TRBV3-1; J gene: TRBJ2-2; clone size: .; CDR3 protein: CASSQLRGTPGDTGELFF; CDR3 DNA: TGTGCCAGCAGCCAATTGCGGGGGACACCTGGAGACACCGGGGAGCTGTTTTTT
D gene: TRBD1; V gene: TRBV18; J gene: TRBJ2-5; clone size: .; CDR3 protein: CASSPPGQYQETQYF; CDR3 DNA: TGTGCCAGCTCACCACCGGGACAGTACCAAGAGACCCAGTACTTC
D gene: .; V gene: TRBV5-1; J gene: TRBJ2-1; clone size: .; CDR3 protein: CASGALDRTYNEQFF; CDR3 DNA: TGCGCCAGCGGGGCCTTAGACAGAACCTACAATGAGCAGTTCTTC
D gene: .; V gene: TRBV6-2/TRBV6-3; J gene: TRBJ2-2; clone size: .; CDR3 protein: CASSQTGSGELFF; CDR3 DNA: TGTGCCAGCAGTCAAACAGGGTCCGGGGAGCTGTTTTTT
D gene: TRBD2; V gene: TRBV27; J gene: TRBJ2-2; clone size: .; CDR3 protein: CASSPLAVTNTGELFF; CDR3 DNA: TGTGCCAGCAGCCCACTAGCGGTGACGAACACCGGGGAGCTGTTTTTT
D gene: TRBD1; V gene: TRBV27; J gene: TRBJ1-1; clone size: few; CDR3 protein: CASSWTGANTEAFF; CDR3 DNA: TGTGCCAGCAGTTGGACAGGGGCGAACACTGAAGCTTTCTTT
D gene: .; V gene: TRBV7-2; J gene: TRBJ2-4; clone size: .; CDR3 protein: CASSVGTWDIQYF; CDR3 DNA: TGTGCCAGCAGTGTAGGGACTTGGGACATTCAGTACTTC
D gene: .; V gene: TRBV13; J gene: TRBJ2-1; clone size: .; CDR3 protein: CASSSMDRRDYNEQFF; CDR3 DNA: TGTGCCAGCAGCTCAATGGACAGAAGGGACTACAATGAGCAGTTCTTC
D gene: .; V gene: TRBV5-4; J gene: TRBJ2-5; clone size: .; CDR3 protein: CASSLPARETQYF; CDR3 DNA: TGTGCCAGCAGCCTCCCGGCTCGGGAGACCCAGTACTTC
D gene: .; V gene: TRBV7-2; J gene: TRBJ2-3; clone size: few; CDR3 protein: CAGGAAGLDTQYF; CDR3 DNA: TGTGCCGGAGGGGCGGCGGGCCTCGATACGCAGTATTTT
D gene: TRBD2; V gene: TRBV3-1; J gene: TRBJ2-1; clone size: few; CDR3 protein: CASSQQAGGPHEQFF; CDR3 DNA: TGTGCCAGCAGCCAACAAGCGGGAGGGCCACATGAGCAGTTCTTC
D gene: .; V gene: TRBV4-3; J gene: TRBJ2-7; clone size: many; CDR3 protein: CASSQDKAGSSYEQYF; CDR3 DNA: TGCGCCAGCAGCCAAGATAAGGCGGGAAGCTCCTACGAGCAGTACTTC
D gene: .; V gene: TRBV19; J gene: TRBJ2-5; clone size: .; CDR3 protein: CASSMGGPPGYNEQYF; CDR3 DNA: TGTGCCAGTAGTATGGGGGGGCCTCCGGGTTACAATGAGCAGTACTTC
D gene: TRBD1; V gene: TRBV7-9; J gene: TRBJ2-1; clone size: .; CDR3 protein: CASSHRGNEQFF; CDR3 DNA: TGTGCCAGCAGCCACAGGGGGAATGAGCAGTTCTTC
D gene: TRBD1; V gene: TRBV2; J gene: TRBJ1-2; clone size: few; CDR3 protein: CASREDRARGFGYTF; CDR3 DNA: TGTGCCAGCAGGGAGGACAGGGCGAGAGGGTTTGGCTACACCTTC
D gene: .; V gene: TRBV4-1; J gene: TRBJ2-3; clone size: few; CDR3 protein: CASSQHGTGALTDTQYF; CDR3 DNA: TGCGCCAGCAGCCAACACGGGACGGGGGCCCTCACAGATACGCAGTATTTT
D gene: .; V gene: TRBV6-1; J gene: TRBJ2-7; clone size: many; CDR3 protein: CASSDGRTVPYEQYF; CDR3 DNA: TGTGCCAGCAGTGACGGTCGGACGGTCCCCTACGAGCAGTACTTC